The 28 T cell receptor beta chains below come from one sample, sequenced in a study of blood T cells in healthy people across ages. The use of a sample-barcoded 5' primer and a J-beta primer mix characterized a second PCR of roughly 6 to 12 cycles. TCRdb re-derived calls from the 5' RACE reads in MiXCR, one entry per CDR3 protein. Of 1.5 million to 2 million distinct CDR3 sequences in the sample, 35% to 50% were seen once. The specimen was blood. The origin of the receptors is a human donor in good health.

The gene calls are TRBV7-2 and TRBJ1-4, with a weak D call TRBD1 (5 bases). Trimming shortened V by 7 bases and J by 5 bases, and 14 bases separated the two germline ends. In germline, CDR1 is SGHTA, CDR2 FQGNSA. CDR3 length equals 14 residues. CDR3 loop: CASTKTGPNEKLFF. DNA for the CDR3: TGTGCCAGCACCAAAACAGGCCCCAATGAAAAACTGTTTTTT.

V and J are TRBV20-1 and TRBJ2-2; 12 bases align to TRBD2. From germline, CDR1 is DFQATT and CDR2 SNEGSKA (reference sequence). The CDR3 loop spans 17 amino acids. V shed 3 bases and J 3 bases; nucleotides not matched to a gene: 8. Written as DNA, the CDR3 is TGCAGTGCTAGTAGGCTAGCGGGGGGGCGAGACACCGGGGAGCTGTTTTTT. The encoded protein is CSASRLAGGRDTGELFF.

This clonotype was seen a few times. J is TRBJ2-7 and V is TRBV7-9, with 11 bases aligning to TRBD2. After removal of 5 bases from V and 3 bases from J, the junction contained 9 bases not matched to a gene. This CDR3 region has 16 residues. Germline CDR1 SEHNR, CDR2 FQNEAQ (reference sequence). The CDR3 protein is CASSLFLAGGLYEQYF. CDR3 bases: TGTGCCAGCAGCCTTTTCCTAGCGGGGGGTCTCTACGAGCAGTACTTC.

About this clonotype itself: Germline and junction disagree at one end, which may indicate a read error. J is TRBJ2-7 and V is TRBV10-3; no clear D. The germline gives CDR1 ENHRY, CDR2 SYGVKD. The CDR3 runs 15 residues. The CDR3 loop is CAISDAAQSSYEQYF. In DNA, the CDR3 is TGTGCTATCAGTGACGCAGCTCAAAGCTCCTACGAGCAGTACTTC.

V usage is TRBV20-1 and J usage is TRBJ2-3; unclear D gene. Germline CDR1 and CDR2: DFQATT and SNEGSKA (reference sequence). This CDR3 contains 14 residues. V lost 0 bases, J lost 2 bases, and 9 bases lay in between. CDR3 coding DNA: TGCAGTGCTAGAGATCTCCGTCACACAGATACGCAGTATTTT. It is translated as CSARDLRHTDTQYF.

CDR3 DNA sequence: TGTGCCAGCAGCTTAGTGGTGGCGAAGAACTACGAGCAGTACTTC. Its translation is CASSLVVAKNYEQYF. The chain uses TRBV7-9 and TRBJ2-7, with unresolved D. V shed 1 base and J shed 3 bases, with 13 bases lying between them. CDR3 length equals 15 residues. Germline CDR1 is SEHNR and CDR2 is FQNEAQ (reference sequence).

This clonotype was recorded only once. This sequence joins TRBV7-2 and TRBJ2-3; maybe TRBD2 (5 bases). The CDR3 length is 15 residues. The V and J ends lost 1 base and 9 bases respectively, with 17 bases between them. The germline CDR1 and CDR2 sequences are SGHTA and FQGNSA. CDR3 amino acids: CASSLVSTGSHTQYF. Here the CDR3 DNA reads TGTGCCAGCAGCTTAGTCAGTACGGGATCCCACACGCAGTATTTT.

This clonotype appeared a few times. This chain links TRBV7-2 with TRBJ2-1; tentatively, D is TRBD1 (6 bases). V was trimmed by 6 bases and J by 0 bases, leaving 12 bases between them. CDR1 is SGHTA and CDR2 is FQGNSA in the germline V gene. This CDR3 has 15 amino acids. The CDR3 region is CASRLTGDSYNEQFF. The CDR3 nucleotides read TGTGCCAGCAGGTTGACAGGTGACTCCTACAATGAGCAGTTCTTC.

V and J are TRBV7-9 and TRBJ2-3, with D possibly matching TRBD2 (5 bases). The V gene lost 4 bases and the J gene lost 2 bases, with 13 bases spanning the gap. The CDR3 loop spans 15 amino acids. Germline lookup yields CDR1 SEHNR and CDR2 FQNEAQ (reference sequence). The CDR3 bases are TGTGCCAGCAGCTCTCGGCAAGCGGACACAGATACGCAGTATTTT. This codes for CASSSRQADTDTQYF. The full variable domain, rest sourced from reference TRBV7-9 and TRBJ2-3, is DTGVSQNPRHKITKRGQNVTFRCDPISEHNRLYWYRQTLGQGPEFLTYFQNEAQLEKSRLLSDRFSAERPKGSFSTLEIQRTEQGDSAMYLCASSSRQADTDTQYFGPGTRLTVL.

The chain has TRBV6-7 and TRBJ2-7, with D maybe TRBD1 (6 bases). TRBV6-7 is assigned to the ORF class and has an uncertain function. The CDR3 has 11 amino acids. The CDR3 protein is CAGQGDYEQYF. The CDR3 DNA sequence: TGTGCGGGACAAGGAGACTACGAGCAGTACTTC.

The chain uses TRBV9 and TRBJ1-1; TRBD1 matches 7 bases. Germline V lookup: CDR1 SGDLS, CDR2 YYNGEE. Trimming took 4 bases from V and 10 from J; bases not matched to a gene: 13. CDR3 length equals 14 residues. The CDR3 DNA is TGTGCCAGCAGCTCAAGTGGGGCAGGGGGAACAGCTTTCTTT. It encodes CASSSSGAGGTAFF.

As to this clonotype: One end of the junction fails to match germline, which may point to a read error. This sequence joins TRBV29-1 and TRBJ1-2, with D perhaps matching TRBD1 (5 bases). The germline V gene encodes CDR1 SQVTM and CDR2 ANQGSEA. CDR3 size: 11 residues. The CDR3 coding sequence is TGCAGCGCCCAAGGGGTGGAAGGCTACACCTTT. This translates into CSAQGVEGYTF.

The CDR3 sequence: CASSFSGEGDTQYF. For the CDR3, the DNA is TGCGCCAGCAGCTTTAGCGGGGAAGGAGATACGCAGTATTTT. The rearrangement uses TRBV5-1 and TRBJ2-3, with 8 bases fitting TRBD2. The CDR3 spans 14 residues. J was trimmed by 5 bases and V by 2 bases; bases with no gene match: 4. CDR1 SGHRS and CDR2 YFSETQ come from the germline V gene. Full variable domain (missing parts from reference TRBV5-1 and TRBJ2-3): KAGVTQTPRYLIKTRGQQVTLSCSPISGHRSVSWYQQTPGQGLQFLFEYFSETQRNKGNFPGRFSGRQFSNSRSEMNVSTLELGDSALYLCASSFSGEGDTQYFGPGTRLTVL.

The chain uses TRBV7-2 and TRBJ2-5; 13 nucleotides align to TRBD2. Trimming at V came to 6 bases and at J to 4 bases, leaving 5 bases not matched to a gene. Germline V gene data show CDR1 as SGHTA and CDR2 as FQGNSA. The length of the CDR3 is 15 residues. CDR3 amino acids: CASRLAGGLGETQYF. The DNA of the CDR3 is TGTGCCAGCAGACTAGCGGGGGGGCTTGGAGAGACCCAGTACTTC.

This clonotype was counted a few times. The rearrangement joins TRBV4-1 to TRBJ2-1; 9 bases match TRBD2. The CDR3 contains 17 residues. The V gene's germline CDR1 is MGHRA and CDR2 YSYEKL. The V segment lost 4 bases and the J segment 2 bases; nucleotides outside the gene matches: 9. The CDR3 loop is CASSLPLAGVTYNEQFF. CDR3 nucleotides: TGCGCCAGCAGCCTACCTTTAGCGGGGGTTACCTACAATGAGCAGTTCTTC.

The rearrangement links TRBV9 to TRBJ2-4; a possible D gene is TRBD2 (5 bases). The J call may be faulty, since TRBJ2-7 better matches the DNA end. Germline CDR1 is SGDLS and CDR2 is YYNGEE. This CDR3 comprises 14 residues. CDR3 DNA: TGTGCCAGCAGCGGAGGACCGGGGACCTACGAGCAGTACTTC. As protein: CASSGGPGTYEQYF.

This clonotype was detected a few times. The chain combines TRBV3-1 with TRBJ1-1; D is unresolved. This CDR3 comprises 15 residues. Germline-derived CDR1 and CDR2 are LGHDT and YNNKEL (reference sequence). Trimming shortened V by 4 bases and J by 3 bases, and 15 bases separated the two germline ends. The DNA of the CDR3 is TGTGCCAGCAGCCGGAACATACAGTGGGACACTGAAGCTTTCTTT. Translated, it gives CASSRNIQWDTEAFF.

The chain employs TRBV27 and TRBJ1-2; no reliable D call. Germline V gene data show CDR1 as MNHEY and CDR2 as SMNVEV (reference sequence). This CDR3 spans 15 amino acids. V was pared by 5 bases and J by 6 bases, with 19 bases between. The CDR3 sequence: CASSLHLRYPDGYTF. For the CDR3, the DNA is TGTGCCAGCAGTCTCCACCTTCGTTATCCGGATGGCTACACCTTC.

The chain employs TRBV15 and TRBJ2-5; D gene unclear. The CDR3 is made up of 15 amino acids. In germline, CDR1 is LNHNV, CDR2 YYDKDF (reference sequence). Trimming pared 4 bases from V and 3 bases from J, leaving 15 bases between. CDR3 sequence (DNA): TGTGCCACCAGCATGACAACGAATCGAAAAGAGACCCAGTACTTC. Its translation: CATSMTTNRKETQYF.

This chain joins TRBV5-6 and TRBJ2-7; 9 bases are shared with TRBD1. The germline V gene encodes CDR1 SGHDT and CDR2 YYEEEE. This CDR3 is built from 14 residues. After removal of 2 bases from V and 6 bases from J, the junction contained 6 bases not matched to a gene. Here the CDR3 reads CASSLPGTGIEQYF. The CDR3 nucleotides read TGTGCCAGCAGCTTACCCGGGACAGGGATCGAGCAGTACTTC.

The gene calls are TRBV5-1 and TRBJ1-6; 7 nucleotides match TRBD1. The germline V gene has CDR1 SGHRS and CDR2 YFSETQ. This CDR3 has 18 residues. J was trimmed by 0 bases and V by 0 bases; bases with no gene match: 6. The DNA of the CDR3 is TGCGCCAGCAGCTTGGTGGGACAGACGAGCTCCTATAATTCACCCCTCCACTTT. Its translation is CASSLVGQTSSYNSPLHF.

CDR3 sequence (DNA): TGCAGTGCTAGAGATGAGCGGGGGGGCAGAGATACGCAGTATTTT. This gives the protein CSARDERGGRDTQYF. The rearrangement links TRBV20-1 to TRBJ2-3; TRBD2 aligns across 10 bases. This CDR3 spans 15 amino acids. Germline values: CDR1 DFQATT, CDR2 SNEGSKA (reference sequence). V gave up 0 bases and J gave up 5 bases; unmatched junction bases: 5.

This clonotype was counted between two and nine times. This chain joins TRBV7-8 and TRBJ1-5; D gene ambiguous. Germline V gene lookup returns CDR1 SGHVS and CDR2 FQNEAQ. Trimming pared 5 bases from V and 0 bases from J, leaving 17 bases between. This CDR3 is built from 17 residues. The DNA of the CDR3 is TGTGCCAGCAGCCGCCCGCGCAGTAGAGGTAGCAATCAGCCCCAGCATTTT. Amino acids: CASSRPRSRGSNQPQHF.

The V gene is TRBV7-2, the J gene TRBJ2-1; D not resolved. The CDR3 extends over 11 amino acids. V dropped 6 bases and J dropped 13 bases, with 13 bases sitting between them. The V gene's germline CDR1 is SGHTA and CDR2 FQGNSA. Written as DNA, the CDR3 is TGTGCCAGCAGTGGGTTCCCGACTCAGTTCTTC. Protein product: CASSGFPTQFF.

The chain employs TRBV7-9 and TRBJ2-5, with D maybe TRBD1 (6 bases). The V gene's germline CDR1 is SEHNR and CDR2 FQNEAQ (reference sequence). This CDR3 region has 16 residues. V was trimmed by 5 bases and J by 4 bases, leaving 20 bases between them. The CDR3 is CASSATDAGAVETQYF. The CDR3 DNA is TGTGCCAGCAGCGCTACTGATGCAGGGGCGGTAGAGACCCAGTACTTC.

V usage is TRBV7-9 and J usage is TRBJ2-5, with D possibly being TRBD1 (5 bases). Trimming cost V 7 bases and J 5 bases, with 17 bases left between them. The CDR3 runs 14 residues. CDR1 is SEHNR, CDR2 FQNEAQ, per germline (reference sequence). The CDR3 region is CASTNEGDRETQYF. The CDR3 nucleotides are TGTGCCAGCACCAACGAAGGGGATCGGGAGACCCAGTACTTC.

Comments on this clonotype: With a much larger clone just one base away, this may be a read error. CDR3: CATSVGSTTRNEQYF. Written as DNA, the CDR3 is TGTGCCACCAGTGTAGGTTCCACTACTCGGAATGAGCAGTACTTC. This chain links TRBV24-1 with TRBJ2-1, with unresolved D. The J call may be faulty, since TRBJ2-7 better matches the DNA end. The CDR3 length is 15 residues. Germline CDR1 reads KGHDR; CDR2 reads SFDVKD.

The CDR3 nucleotides read TGCAGTGCTGGGACCTTTCAGGATCAGCCCCAGCATTTT. The encoded protein is CSAGTFQDQPQHF. V is TRBV20-1 and J is TRBJ1-5; possibly TRBD1 for D (5 bases). Germline V CDR1 and CDR2: DFQATT, SNEGSKA (reference sequence). The length of the CDR3 is 13 residues. With 5 bases removed from V and 5 bases from J, the gap between germline ends came to 13 bases.